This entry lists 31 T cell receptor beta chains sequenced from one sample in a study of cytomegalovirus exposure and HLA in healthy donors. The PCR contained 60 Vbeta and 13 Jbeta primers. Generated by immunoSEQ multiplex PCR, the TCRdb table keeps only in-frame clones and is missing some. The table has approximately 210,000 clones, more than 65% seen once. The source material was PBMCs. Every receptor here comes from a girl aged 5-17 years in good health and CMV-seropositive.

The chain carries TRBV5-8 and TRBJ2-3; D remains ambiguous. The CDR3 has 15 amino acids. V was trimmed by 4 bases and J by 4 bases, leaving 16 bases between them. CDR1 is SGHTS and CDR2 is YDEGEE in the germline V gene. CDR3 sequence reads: CASSGVISVADTQYF. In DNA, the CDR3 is TGTGCCAGCAGCGGTGTGATCAGTGTCGCAGATACGCAGTATTTT.

The CDR3 DNA reads TGTGCCAGCAGCTTGGAAGGTGGGGGCCGGGGCTACACCTTC. Translated, it gives CASSLEGGGRGYTF. V usage is TRBV5-8 and J usage is TRBJ1-2; tentatively, D is TRBD1 (6 bases). CDR3 length: 14 residues. Per the germline V gene, CDR1 is SGHTS and CDR2 is YDEGEE. V lost 0 bases, J lost 8 bases, and 14 bases lay in between.

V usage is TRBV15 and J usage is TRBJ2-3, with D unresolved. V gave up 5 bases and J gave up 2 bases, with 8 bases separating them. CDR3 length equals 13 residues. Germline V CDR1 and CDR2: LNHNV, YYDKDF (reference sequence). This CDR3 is CATSPGTTDTQYF. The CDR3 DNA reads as TGTGCCACCAGCCCTGGCACCACAGATACGCAGTATTTT.

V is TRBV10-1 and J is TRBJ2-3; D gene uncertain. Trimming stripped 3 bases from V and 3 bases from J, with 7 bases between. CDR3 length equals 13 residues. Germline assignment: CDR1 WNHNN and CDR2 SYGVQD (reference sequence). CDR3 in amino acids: CASSDPPTDTQYF. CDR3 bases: TGCGCCAGCAGTGACCCCCCGACAGATACGCAGTATTTT.

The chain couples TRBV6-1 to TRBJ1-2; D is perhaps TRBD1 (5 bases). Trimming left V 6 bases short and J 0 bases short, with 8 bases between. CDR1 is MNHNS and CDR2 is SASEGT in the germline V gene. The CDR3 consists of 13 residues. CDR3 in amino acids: CASRPGTNYGYTF. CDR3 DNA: TGTGCCAGCAGGCCAGGGACTAACTATGGCTACACCTTC.

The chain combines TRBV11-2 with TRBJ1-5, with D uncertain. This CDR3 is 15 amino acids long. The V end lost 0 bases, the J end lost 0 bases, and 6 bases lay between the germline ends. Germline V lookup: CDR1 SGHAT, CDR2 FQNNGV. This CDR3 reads CASSLDVGSNQPQHF. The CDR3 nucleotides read TGTGCCAGCAGCTTAGATGTCGGTAGCAATCAGCCCCAGCATTTT.

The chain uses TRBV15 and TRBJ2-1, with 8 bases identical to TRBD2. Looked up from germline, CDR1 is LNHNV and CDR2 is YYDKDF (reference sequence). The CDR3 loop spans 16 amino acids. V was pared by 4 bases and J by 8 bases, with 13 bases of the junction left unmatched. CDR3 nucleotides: TGTGCCACCAGCACCCCTCTCGCCGGGGGGGCCGATGAGCAGTTCTTC. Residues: CATSTPLAGGADEQFF.

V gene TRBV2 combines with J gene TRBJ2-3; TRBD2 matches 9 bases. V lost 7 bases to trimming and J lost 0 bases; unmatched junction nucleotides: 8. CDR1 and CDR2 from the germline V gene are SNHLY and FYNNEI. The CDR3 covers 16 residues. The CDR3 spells CASKAAGGLSTDTQYF. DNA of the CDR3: TGTGCCAGCAAGGCAGCGGGGGGCCTCAGCACAGATACGCAGTATTTT.

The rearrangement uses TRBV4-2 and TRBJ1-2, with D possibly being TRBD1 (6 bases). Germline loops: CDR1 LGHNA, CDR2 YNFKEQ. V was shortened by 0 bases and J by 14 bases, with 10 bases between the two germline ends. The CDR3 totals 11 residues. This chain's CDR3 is CASSQDTGRTF. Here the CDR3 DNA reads TGTGCCAGCAGCCAAGATACAGGGCGAACCTTC.

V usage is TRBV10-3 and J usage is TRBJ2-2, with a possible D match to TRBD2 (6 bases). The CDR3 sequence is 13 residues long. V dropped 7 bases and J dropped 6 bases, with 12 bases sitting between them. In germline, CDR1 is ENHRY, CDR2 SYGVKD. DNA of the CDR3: TGTGCCATCATGCCGGGGGTCCCCGGGGAGCTGTTTTTT. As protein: CAIMPGVPGELFF.

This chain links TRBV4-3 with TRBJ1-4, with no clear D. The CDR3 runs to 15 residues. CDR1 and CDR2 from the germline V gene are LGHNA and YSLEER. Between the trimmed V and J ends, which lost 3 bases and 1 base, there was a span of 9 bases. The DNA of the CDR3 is TGCGCCAGCAGCCAGTCCGACTTAACTAATGAAAAACTGTTTTTT. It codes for CASSQSDLTNEKLFF.

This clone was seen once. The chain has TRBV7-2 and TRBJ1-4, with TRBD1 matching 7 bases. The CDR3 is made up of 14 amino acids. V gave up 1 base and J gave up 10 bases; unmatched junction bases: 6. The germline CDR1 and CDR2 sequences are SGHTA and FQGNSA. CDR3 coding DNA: TGTGCCAGCAGCTTAGAGGGGGCAGGCGTAAAACTGTTTTTT. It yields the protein CASSLEGAGVKLFF. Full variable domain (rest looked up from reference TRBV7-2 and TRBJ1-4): GAGVSQSPSNKVTEKGKDVELRCDPISGHTALYWYRQSLGQGLEFLIYFQGNSAPDKSGLPSDRFSAERTGGSVSTLTIQRTQQEDSAVYLCASSLEGAGVKLFFGSGTQLSVL.

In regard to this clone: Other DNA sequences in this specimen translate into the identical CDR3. The CDR3 coding sequence is TGTGCCAGCAGCTTGACGGGTAATCAGCCCCAGCATTTT. This translates into CASSLTGNQPQHF. This chain uses TRBV7-9 with TRBJ1-5; D uncertain. CDR3 size: 13 residues. CDR1 is SEHNR and CDR2 is FQNEAQ in the germline V gene (reference sequence). Deletions cut 3 bases from V and 4 bases from J, with 7 bases between.

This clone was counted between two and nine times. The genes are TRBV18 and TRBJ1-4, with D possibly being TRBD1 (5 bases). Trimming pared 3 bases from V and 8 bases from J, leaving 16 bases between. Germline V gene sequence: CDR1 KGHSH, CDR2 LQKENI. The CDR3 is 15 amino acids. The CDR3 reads CASSPRKEGEEKLFF. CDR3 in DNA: TGTGCCAGCTCACCGAGGAAGGAAGGGGAAGAAAAACTGTTTTTT. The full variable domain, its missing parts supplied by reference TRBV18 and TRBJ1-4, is NAGVMQNPRHLVRRRGQEARLRCSPMKGHSHVYWYRQLPEEGLKFMVYLQKENIIDESGMPKERFSAEFPKEGPSILRIQQVVRGDSAAYFCASSPRKEGEEKLFFGSGTQLSVL.

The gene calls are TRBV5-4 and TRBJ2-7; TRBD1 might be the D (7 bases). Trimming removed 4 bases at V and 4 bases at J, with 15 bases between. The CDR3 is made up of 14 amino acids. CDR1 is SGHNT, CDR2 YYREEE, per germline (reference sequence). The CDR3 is CASSRRQGGYEQYF. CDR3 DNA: TGTGCCAGCAGCCGGAGACAGGGAGGATACGAGCAGTACTTC.

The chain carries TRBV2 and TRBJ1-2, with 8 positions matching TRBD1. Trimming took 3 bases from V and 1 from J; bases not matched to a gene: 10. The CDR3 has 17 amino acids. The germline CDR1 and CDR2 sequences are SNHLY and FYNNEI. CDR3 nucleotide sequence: TGTGCCAGCAGTGATTTAGGACAGGGAGGGCTTAACTATGGCTACACCTTC. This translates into CASSDLGQGGLNYGYTF.

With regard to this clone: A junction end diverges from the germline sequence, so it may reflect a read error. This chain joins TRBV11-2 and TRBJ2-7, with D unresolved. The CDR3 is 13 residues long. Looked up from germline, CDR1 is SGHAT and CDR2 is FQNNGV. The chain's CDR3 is CAGSLDIPYEQYF. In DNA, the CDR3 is TGTGCCGGCAGCTTAGATATCCCCTACGAGCAGTACTTC.

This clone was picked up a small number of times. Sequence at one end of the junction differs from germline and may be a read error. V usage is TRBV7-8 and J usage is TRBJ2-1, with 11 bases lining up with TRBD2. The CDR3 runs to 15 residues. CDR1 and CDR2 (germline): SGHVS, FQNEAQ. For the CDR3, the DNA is TGTGCCAGCAGCGTAGCGGGGGGGCCTTACAATGAGCAGTTCTTC. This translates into CASSVAGGPYNEQFF.

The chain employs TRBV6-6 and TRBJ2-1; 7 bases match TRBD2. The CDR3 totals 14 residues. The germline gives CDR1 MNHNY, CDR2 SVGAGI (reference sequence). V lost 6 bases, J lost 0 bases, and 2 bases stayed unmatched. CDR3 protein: CASRGGSSYNEQFF. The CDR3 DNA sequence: TGTGCCAGCAGGGGCGGGAGCTCCTACAATGAGCAGTTCTTC.

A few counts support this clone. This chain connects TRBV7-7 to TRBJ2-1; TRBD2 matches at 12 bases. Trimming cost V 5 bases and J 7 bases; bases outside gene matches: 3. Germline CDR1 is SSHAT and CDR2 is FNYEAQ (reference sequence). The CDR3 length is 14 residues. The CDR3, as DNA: TGTGCCAGCAGCCCTAGCGGGGGGGGAAATGAGCAGTTCTTC. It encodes CASSPSGGGNEQFF.

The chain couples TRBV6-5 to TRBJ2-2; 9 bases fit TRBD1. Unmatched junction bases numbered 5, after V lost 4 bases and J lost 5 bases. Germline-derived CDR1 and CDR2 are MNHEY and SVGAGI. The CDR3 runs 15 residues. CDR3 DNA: TGTGCCAGCAGTTCGACAGGGGGAGGGACCGGGGAGCTGTTTTTT. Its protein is CASSSTGGGTGELFF.

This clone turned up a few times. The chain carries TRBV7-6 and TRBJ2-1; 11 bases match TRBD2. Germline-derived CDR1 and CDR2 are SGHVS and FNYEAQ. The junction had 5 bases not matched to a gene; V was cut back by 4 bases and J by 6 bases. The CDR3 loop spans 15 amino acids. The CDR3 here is CASSSLAGAPNEQFF. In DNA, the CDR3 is TGTGCCAGCAGCTCACTAGCGGGGGCACCCAATGAGCAGTTCTTC.

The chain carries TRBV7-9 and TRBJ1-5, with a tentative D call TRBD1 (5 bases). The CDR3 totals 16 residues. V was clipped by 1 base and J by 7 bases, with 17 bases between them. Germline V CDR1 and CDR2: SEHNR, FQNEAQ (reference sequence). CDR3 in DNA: TGTGCCAGCAGCTTAGGACAAGCAGGGTCGGTCCAGCCCCAGCATTTT. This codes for CASSLGQAGSVQPQHF.

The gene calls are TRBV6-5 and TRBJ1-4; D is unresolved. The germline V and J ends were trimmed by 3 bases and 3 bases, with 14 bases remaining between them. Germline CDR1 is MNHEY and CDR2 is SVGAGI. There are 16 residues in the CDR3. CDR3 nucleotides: TGTGCCAGCAGTTATGTGACGGGAGCGGCTAATGAAAAACTGTTTTTT. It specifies CASSYVTGAANEKLFF.

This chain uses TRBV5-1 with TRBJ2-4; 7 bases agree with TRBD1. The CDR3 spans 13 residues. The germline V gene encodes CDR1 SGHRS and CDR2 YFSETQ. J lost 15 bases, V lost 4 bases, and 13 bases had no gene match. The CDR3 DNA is TGCGCCAGCAGCGGACAGGACGGGGAAGGTCGGTACTTC. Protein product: CASSGQDGEGRYF.

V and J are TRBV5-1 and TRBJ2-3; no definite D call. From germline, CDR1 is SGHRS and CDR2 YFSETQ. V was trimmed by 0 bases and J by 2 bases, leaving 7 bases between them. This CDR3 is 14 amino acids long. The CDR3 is CASSLVQYTDTQYF. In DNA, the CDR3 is TGCGCCAGCAGCTTGGTCCAGTACACAGATACGCAGTATTTT.

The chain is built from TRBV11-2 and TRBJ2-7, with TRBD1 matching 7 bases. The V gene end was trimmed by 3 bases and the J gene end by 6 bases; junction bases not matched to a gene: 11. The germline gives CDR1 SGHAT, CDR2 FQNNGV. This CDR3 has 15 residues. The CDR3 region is CASSFLGTVFSEQYF. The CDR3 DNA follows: TGTGCCAGCAGCTTTTTAGGGACAGTCTTTTCCGAGCAGTACTTC. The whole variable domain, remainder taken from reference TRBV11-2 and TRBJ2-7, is EAGVAQSPRYKIIEKRQSVAFWCNPISGHATLYWYQQILGQGPKLLIQFQNNGVVDDSQLPKDRFSAERLKGVDSTLKIQPAKLEDSAVYLCASSFLGTVFSEQYFGPGTRLTVT.

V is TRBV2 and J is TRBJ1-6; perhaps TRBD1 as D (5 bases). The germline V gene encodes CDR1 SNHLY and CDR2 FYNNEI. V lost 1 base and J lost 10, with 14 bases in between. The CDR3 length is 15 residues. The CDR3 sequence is CASSEGWKGHSPLHF. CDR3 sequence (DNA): TGTGCCAGCAGTGAAGGGTGGAAAGGACACTCACCCCTCCACTTT.

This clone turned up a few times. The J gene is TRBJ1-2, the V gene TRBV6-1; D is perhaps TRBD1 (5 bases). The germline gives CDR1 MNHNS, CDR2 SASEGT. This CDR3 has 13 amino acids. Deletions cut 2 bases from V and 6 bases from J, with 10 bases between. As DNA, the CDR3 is TGTGCCAGCAGTGAAACGAAAGGGGATGGCTACACCTTC. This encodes CASSETKGDGYTF.

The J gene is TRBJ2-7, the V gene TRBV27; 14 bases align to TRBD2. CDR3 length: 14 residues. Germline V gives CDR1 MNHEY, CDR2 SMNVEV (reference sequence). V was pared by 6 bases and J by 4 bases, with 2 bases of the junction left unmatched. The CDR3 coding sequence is TGTGCCAGCAGATGGACTAGCGGGGGGTACGAGCAGTACTTC. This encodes CASRWTSGGYEQYF.

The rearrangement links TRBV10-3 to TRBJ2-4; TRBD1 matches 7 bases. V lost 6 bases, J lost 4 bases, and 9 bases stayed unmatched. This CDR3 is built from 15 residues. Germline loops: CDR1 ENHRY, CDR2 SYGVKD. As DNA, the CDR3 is TGTGCCATCAGCCGGACAGGCGACCCTAAAAACATTCAGTACTTC. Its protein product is CAISRTGDPKNIQYF.